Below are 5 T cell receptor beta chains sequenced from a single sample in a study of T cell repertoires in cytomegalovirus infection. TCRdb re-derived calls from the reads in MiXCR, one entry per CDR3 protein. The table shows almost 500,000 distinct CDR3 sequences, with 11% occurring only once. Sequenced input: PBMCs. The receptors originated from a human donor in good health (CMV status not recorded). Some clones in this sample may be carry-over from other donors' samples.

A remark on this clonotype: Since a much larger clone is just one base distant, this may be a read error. The CDR3 DNA is TGTGCCAGCAGCGCGGGACTGCCAAATGAGCAGCTCTTC. Its translation is CASSAGLPNEQLF. V gene TRBV11-2 combines with J gene TRBJ2-1; tentative D call: TRBD2 (6 bases). This CDR3 comprises 13 residues. The germline CDR1 and CDR2 sequences are SGHAT and FQNNGV. The whole variable domain, remainder taken from reference TRBV11-2 and TRBJ2-1, is EAGVAQSPRYKIIEKRQSVAFWCNPISGHATLYWYQQILGQGPKLLIQFQNNGVVDDSQLPKDRFSAERLKGVDSTLKIQPAKLEDSAVYLCASSAGLPNEQLFGPGTRLTVL.

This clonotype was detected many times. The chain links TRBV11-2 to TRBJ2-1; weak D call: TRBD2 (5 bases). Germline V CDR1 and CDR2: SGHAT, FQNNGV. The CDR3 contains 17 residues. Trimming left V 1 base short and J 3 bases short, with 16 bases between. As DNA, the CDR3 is TGTGCCAGCAGCTTAGTCCCCTTAAAGCGGCACTACAATGAGCAGTTCTTC. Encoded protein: CASSLVPLKRHYNEQFF.

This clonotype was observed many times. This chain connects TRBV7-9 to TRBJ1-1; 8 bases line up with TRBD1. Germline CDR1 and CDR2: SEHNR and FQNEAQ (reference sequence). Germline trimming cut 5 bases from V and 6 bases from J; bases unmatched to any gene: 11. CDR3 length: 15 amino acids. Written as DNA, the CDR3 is TGTGCCAGCAGCCCGAGACGGACAGGGACGTCTGAAGCTTTCTTT. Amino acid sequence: CASSPRRTGTSEAFF.

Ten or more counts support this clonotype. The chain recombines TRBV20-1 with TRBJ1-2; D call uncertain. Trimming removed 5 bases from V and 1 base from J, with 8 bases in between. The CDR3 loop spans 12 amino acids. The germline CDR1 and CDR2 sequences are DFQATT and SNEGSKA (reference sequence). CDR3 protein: CSAARGNYGYTF. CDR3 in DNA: TGCAGTGCTGCCCGCGGTAACTATGGCTACACCTTC.

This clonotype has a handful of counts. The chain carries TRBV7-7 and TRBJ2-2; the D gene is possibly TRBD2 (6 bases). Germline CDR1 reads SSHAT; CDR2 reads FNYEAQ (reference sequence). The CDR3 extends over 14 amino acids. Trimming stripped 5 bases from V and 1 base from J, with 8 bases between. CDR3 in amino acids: CASSVSGNTGELFF. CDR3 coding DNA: TGTGCCAGCAGCGTTAGCGGGAACACCGGGGAGCTGTTTTTT.